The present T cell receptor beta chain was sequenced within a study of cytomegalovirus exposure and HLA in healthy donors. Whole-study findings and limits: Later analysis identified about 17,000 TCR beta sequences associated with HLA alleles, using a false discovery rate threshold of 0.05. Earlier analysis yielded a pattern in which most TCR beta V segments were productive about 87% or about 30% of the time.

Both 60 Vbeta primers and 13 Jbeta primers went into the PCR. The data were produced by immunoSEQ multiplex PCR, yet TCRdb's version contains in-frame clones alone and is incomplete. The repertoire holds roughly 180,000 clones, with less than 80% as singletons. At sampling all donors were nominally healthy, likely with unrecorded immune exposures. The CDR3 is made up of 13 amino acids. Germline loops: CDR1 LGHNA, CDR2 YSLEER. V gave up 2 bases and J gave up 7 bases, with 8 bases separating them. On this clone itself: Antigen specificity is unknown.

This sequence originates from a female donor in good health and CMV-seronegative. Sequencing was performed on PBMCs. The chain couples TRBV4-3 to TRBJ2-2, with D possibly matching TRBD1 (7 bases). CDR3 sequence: CASSQQGGGELFF. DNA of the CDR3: TGCGCCAGCAGCCAACAGGGGGGCGGGGAGCTGTTTTTT.